The 10 T cell receptor beta chains reported below all come from one sample, sequenced in a study of blood T cells in healthy people across ages. Combining a sample-barcoded 5' primer with a J-beta primer mix, a second PCR ran for 7 to 11 cycles. TCRdb used MiXCR to reprocess the 5' RACE reads, holding one entry per CDR3 protein. The sample consists of 650,000 to 900,000 distinct CDR3 sequences, approximately 59% of them appearing once. The sample comprised blood. The receptors come from a man aged 30 to 45 in good health.

This clonotype was found a few times. This chain uses TRBV4-3 with TRBJ1-5; TRBD1 might be the D (5 bases). The CDR3 covers 13 residues. The germline V gene encodes CDR1 LGHNA and CDR2 YSLEER. V lost 0 bases and J 6 bases, leaving 6 bases between the germline ends. DNA of the CDR3: TGCGCCAGCAGCCAAGATGGGGGTCAGCCCCAGCATTTT. Translated, it gives CASSQDGGQPQHF.

The chain combines TRBV27 with TRBJ1-1, with TRBD1 as a possible D gene (5 bases). The CDR3 covers 12 residues. Germline-derived CDR1 and CDR2 are MNHEY and SMNVEV (reference sequence). V shed 6 bases and J shed 8 bases, with 13 bases lying between them. The CDR3 region has the DNA TGTGCCAGCAGACACTGGGGCCGAGAAGCTTTCTTT. Protein sequence: CASRHWGREAFF.

The CDR3 region is CASSYSIPGASEQYF. The CDR3 DNA reads as TGTGCCAGCAGTTACTCGATCCCAGGGGCCAGCGAGCAGTACTTC. The rearrangement links TRBV6-2 or TRBV6-3 to TRBJ2-4, with TRBD1 as a possible D gene (6 bases). TRBJ2-7 matches the DNA end more closely, so the J call is doubtful. CDR3 length: 15 amino acids. Germline CDR1 is MNHEY and CDR2 is SVGEGT.

This clonotype was found a few times. The chain recombines TRBV14 with TRBJ1-2; D is unresolved. This CDR3 has 16 amino acids. Trimming left V 0 bases short and J 4 bases short, with 15 bases between. Germline lookup yields CDR1 SGHDN and CDR2 FVKESK. The CDR3 region has the DNA TGTGCCAGCAGCCAAGATCTGCAACCTTCTTTCTATGGCTACACCTTC. Translated, it gives CASSQDLQPSFYGYTF.

The chain is built from TRBV27 and TRBJ2-7; D is unresolved. The CDR3 is 14 amino acids. The ends were cut back, 0 bases at V and 5 bases at J, with 11 bases in the middle. The germline V gene encodes CDR1 MNHEY and CDR2 SMNVEV (reference sequence). This CDR3 reads CASSLSDPRNEQYF. In nucleotides, the CDR3 is TGTGCCAGCAGTTTATCCGACCCGCGGAACGAGCAGTACTTC.

V usage is TRBV4-3 and J usage is TRBJ2-1, with a tentative D call TRBD1 (5 bases). V was trimmed by 1 base and J by 3 bases, leaving 13 bases between them. Germline V gene data show CDR1 as LGHNA and CDR2 as YSLEER. CDR3 size: 16 residues. CDR3 residues: CASSQGEGAFYNEQFF. CDR3 sequence (DNA): TGCGCCAGCAGCCAAGGAGAAGGGGCGTTCTACAATGAGCAGTTCTTC.

The rearrangement links TRBV6-2 or TRBV6-3 to TRBJ1-5; D gene uncertain. CDR1 and CDR2 (germline): MNHEY, SVGEGT. The V and J ends lost 8 bases and 3 bases respectively, with 17 bases between them. The CDR3 sequence is 15 residues long. The CDR3 DNA follows: TGTGCCAGCGTTCAGTTGGGAGGAGACAATCAGCCCCAGCATTTT. This gives the protein CASVQLGGDNQPQHF.

The chain carries TRBV7-2 and TRBJ2-1; 7 bases fit TRBD2. This CDR3 is 13 amino acids long. Losses at the gene ends were 1 base for V and 9 bases for J; bases not matched to a gene: 3. Germline loops: CDR1 SGHTA, CDR2 FQGNSA. The CDR3 coding sequence is TGTGCCAGCAGCTTAGAGCGGGGAATTGAGCAGTTCTTC. As protein: CASSLERGIEQFF. Variable domain in full (rest from reference TRBV7-2 and TRBJ2-1): GAGVSQSPSNKVTEKGKDVELRCDPISGHTALYWYRQSLGQGLEFLIYFQGNSAPDKSGLPSDRFSAERTGGSVSTLTIQRTQQEDSAVYLCASSLERGIEQFFGPGTRLTVL.

This rearrangement joins TRBV9 to TRBJ2-1; D unresolved. The J call may be in error: the DNA end matches TRBJ2-7 better. Germline CDR1 SGDLS, CDR2 YYNGEE. The CDR3 runs to 14 residues. The CDR3 sequence is CASSVDGPKAEQYF. CDR3 nucleotides: TGTGCCAGCAGCGTAGACGGGCCTAAGGCCGAGCAGTACTTC.

This clonotype was recorded only once. This sequence joins TRBV4-3 and TRBJ2-7; 13 bases match TRBD2. Germline V gene sequence: CDR1 LGHNA, CDR2 YSLEER. Unmatched junction bases numbered 3, after V lost 0 bases and J lost 10 bases. This CDR3 spans 14 amino acids. Here the CDR3 DNA reads TGCGCCAGCAGCCAAGATGGGACTAGCGGGGTTCAGTACTTC. Translated, it gives CASSQDGTSGVQYF.